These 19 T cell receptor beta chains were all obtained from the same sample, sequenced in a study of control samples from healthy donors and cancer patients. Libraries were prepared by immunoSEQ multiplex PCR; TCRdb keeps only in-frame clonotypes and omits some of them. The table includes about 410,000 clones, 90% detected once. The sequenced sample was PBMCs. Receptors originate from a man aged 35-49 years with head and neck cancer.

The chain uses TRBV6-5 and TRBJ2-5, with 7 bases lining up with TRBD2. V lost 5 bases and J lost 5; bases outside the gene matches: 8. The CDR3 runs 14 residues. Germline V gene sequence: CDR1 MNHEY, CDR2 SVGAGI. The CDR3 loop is CASSPVGRGETQYF. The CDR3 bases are TGTGCCAGCAGTCCGGTGGGGCGGGGGGAGACCCAGTACTTC.

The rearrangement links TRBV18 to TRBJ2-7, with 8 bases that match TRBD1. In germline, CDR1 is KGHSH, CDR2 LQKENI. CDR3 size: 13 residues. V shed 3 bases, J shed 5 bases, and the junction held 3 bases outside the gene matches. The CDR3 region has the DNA TGTGCCAGCTCACCGGGACAGGACCACGAGCAGTACTTC. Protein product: CASSPGQDHEQYF.

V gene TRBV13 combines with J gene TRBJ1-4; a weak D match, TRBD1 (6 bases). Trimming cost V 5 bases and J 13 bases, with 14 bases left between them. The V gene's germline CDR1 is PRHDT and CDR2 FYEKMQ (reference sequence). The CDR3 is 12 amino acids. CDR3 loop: CASSAGRQALFF. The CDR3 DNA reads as TGTGCCAGCAGCGCCGGGAGACAGGCACTGTTTTTT.

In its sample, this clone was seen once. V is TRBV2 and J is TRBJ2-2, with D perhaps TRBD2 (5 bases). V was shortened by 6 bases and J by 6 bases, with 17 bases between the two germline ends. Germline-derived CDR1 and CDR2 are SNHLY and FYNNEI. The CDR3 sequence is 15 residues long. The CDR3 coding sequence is TGTGCCAGCAGCAAGACTACCTCGCTGGCCGGGGAGCTGTTTTTT. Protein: CASSKTTSLAGELFF.

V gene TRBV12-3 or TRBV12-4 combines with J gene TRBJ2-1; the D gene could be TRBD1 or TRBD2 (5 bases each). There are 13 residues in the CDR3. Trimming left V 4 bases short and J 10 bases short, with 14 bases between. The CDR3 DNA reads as TGTGCCAGCAGTTGGGCTAGTCGGGGCGAGCAGTTCTTC. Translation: CASSWASRGEQFF.

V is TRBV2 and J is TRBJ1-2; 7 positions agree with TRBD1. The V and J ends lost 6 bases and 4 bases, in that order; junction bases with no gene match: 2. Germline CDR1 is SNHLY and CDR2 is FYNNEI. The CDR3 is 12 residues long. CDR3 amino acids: CASRGQFYGYTF. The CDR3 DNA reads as TGTGCCAGCAGGGGACAGTTCTATGGCTACACCTTC.

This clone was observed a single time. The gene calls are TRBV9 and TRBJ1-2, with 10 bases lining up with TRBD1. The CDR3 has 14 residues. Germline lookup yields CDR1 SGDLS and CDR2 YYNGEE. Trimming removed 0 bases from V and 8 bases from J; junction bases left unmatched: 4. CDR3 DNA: TGTGCCAGCAGCGTAGATGGACAGGGGGAAGGCTACACCTTC. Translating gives CASSVDGQGEGYTF.

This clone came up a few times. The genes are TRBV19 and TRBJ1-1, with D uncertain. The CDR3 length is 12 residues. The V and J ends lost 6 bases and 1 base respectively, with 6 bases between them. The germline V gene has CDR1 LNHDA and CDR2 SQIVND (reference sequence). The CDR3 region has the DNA TGTGCCAGTAGGTGGGCGAACACTGAAGCTTTCTTT. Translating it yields CASRWANTEAFF.

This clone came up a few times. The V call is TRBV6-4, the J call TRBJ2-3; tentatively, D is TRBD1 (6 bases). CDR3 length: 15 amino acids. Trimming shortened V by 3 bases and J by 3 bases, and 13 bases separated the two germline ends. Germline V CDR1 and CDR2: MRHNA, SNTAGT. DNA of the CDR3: TGTGCCAGCAGTGATGGACAGAAAGAAACAGATACGCAGTATTTT. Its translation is CASSDGQKETDTQYF.

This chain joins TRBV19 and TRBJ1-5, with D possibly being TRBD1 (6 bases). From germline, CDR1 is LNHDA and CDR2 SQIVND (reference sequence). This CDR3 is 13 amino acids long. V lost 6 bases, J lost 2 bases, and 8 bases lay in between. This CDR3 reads CASSRQGNQPQHF. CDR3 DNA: TGTGCCAGTAGCCGACAGGGCAATCAGCCCCAGCATTTT.

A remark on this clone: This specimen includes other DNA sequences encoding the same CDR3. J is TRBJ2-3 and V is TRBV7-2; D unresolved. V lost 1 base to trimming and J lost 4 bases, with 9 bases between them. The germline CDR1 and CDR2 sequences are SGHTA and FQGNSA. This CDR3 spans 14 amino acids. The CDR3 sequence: CASSLEGGADTQYF. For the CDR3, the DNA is TGTGCCAGCAGCTTAGAAGGCGGCGCAGATACGCAGTATTTT.

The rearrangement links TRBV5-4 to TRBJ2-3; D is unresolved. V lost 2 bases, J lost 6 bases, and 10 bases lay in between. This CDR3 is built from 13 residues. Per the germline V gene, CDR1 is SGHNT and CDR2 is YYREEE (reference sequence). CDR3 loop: CASSLYKRDTQYF. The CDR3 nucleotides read TGTGCCAGCAGCTTATACAAGAGGGATACGCAGTATTTT. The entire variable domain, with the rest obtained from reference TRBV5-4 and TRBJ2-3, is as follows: ETGVTQSPTHLIKTRGQQVTLRCSSQSGHNTVSWYQQALGQGPQFIFQYYREEENGRGNFPPRFSGLQFPNYSSELNVNALELDDSALYLCASSLYKRDTQYFGPGTRLTVL.

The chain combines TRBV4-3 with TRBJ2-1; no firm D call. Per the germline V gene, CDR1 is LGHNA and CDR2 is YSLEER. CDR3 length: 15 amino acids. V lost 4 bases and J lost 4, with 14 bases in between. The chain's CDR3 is CASSPSSGPYNEQFF. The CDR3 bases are TGCGCCAGCAGCCCGAGCAGTGGGCCATACAATGAGCAGTTCTTC.

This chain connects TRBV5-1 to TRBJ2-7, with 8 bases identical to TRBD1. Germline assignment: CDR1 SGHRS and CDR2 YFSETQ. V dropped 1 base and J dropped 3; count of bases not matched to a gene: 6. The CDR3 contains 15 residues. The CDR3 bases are TGCGCCAGCAGCTTGTCTGGGGACAGGCTCTACGAGCAGTACTTC. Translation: CASSLSGDRLYEQYF.

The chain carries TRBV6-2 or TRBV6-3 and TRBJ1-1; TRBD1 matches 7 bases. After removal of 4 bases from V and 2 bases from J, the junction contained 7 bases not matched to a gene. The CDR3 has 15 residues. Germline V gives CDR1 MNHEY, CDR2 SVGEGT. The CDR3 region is CASSSVRQGNTEAFF. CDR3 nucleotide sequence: TGTGCCAGCAGTTCCGTCCGACAGGGAAACACTGAAGCTTTCTTT.

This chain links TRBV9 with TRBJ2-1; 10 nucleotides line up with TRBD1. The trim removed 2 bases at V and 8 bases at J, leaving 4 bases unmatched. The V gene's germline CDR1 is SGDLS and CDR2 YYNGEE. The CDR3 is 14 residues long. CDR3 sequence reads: CASSVETGGDEQFF. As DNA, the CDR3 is TGTGCCAGCAGCGTGGAGACAGGGGGCGATGAGCAGTTCTTC.

CDR3 residues: CASSLIAGPSYNEQFF. In DNA, the CDR3 is TGTGCCAGCAGTTTAATAGCGGGGCCTTCCTACAATGAGCAGTTCTTC. V is TRBV28 and J is TRBJ2-1, with 8 bases aligning to TRBD2. The CDR3 covers 16 residues. The V segment lost 2 bases and the J segment 1 base; nucleotides outside the gene matches: 4. Germline loops: CDR1 MDHEN, CDR2 SYDVKM.

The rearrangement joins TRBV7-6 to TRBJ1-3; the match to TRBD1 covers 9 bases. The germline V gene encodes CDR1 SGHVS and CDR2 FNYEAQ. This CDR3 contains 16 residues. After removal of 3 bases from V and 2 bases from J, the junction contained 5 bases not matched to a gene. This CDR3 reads CASSFFTGGAGNTIYF. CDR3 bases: TGTGCCAGCAGCTTTTTCACAGGGGGCGCTGGAAACACCATATATTTT. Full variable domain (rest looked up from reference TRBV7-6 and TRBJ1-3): GAGVSQSPRYKVTKRGQDVALRCDPISGHVSLYWYRQALGQGPEFLTYFNYEAQQDKSGLPNDRFSAERPEGSISTLTIQRTEQRDSAMYRCASSFFTGGAGNTIYFGEGSWLTVV.

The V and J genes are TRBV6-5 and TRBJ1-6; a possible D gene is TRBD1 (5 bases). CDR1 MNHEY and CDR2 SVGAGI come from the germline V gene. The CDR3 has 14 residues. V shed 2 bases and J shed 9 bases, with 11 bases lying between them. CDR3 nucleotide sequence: TGTGCCAGCAGTTACGAGGGGAGGGCTTCACCCCTCCACTTT. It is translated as CASSYEGRASPLHF.